This paragraph covers one T cell receptor beta chain sequence. This sample was taken from a study of blood T cell repertoires in COVID-19. The CDR3 spans 13 residues. Trimming cost V 7 bases and J 3 bases, with 13 bases left between them. Germline V lookup: CDR1 SQVTM, CDR2 ANQGSEA. The repertoire was sequenced with immunoSEQ multiplex PCR; TCRdb's copy has only in-frame clones and lacks some. The sample includes a few hundred thousand clones, roughly nine tenths of them seen just once. Sequenced input: PBMCs or T cells enriched from blood (not recorded which). The origin of this receptor is a man younger than 30 who had recovered from COVID-19. V is TRBV29-1 and J is TRBJ1-5, with D perhaps TRBD1 (5 bases). CDR3 bases: TGCAGCGGGGGGGAAGGGGTCAATCAGCCCCAGCATTTT. Its translation: CSGGEGVNQPQHF.